This T cell receptor beta chain was obtained from a study of blood T cell repertoires in COVID-19. Overall study: Donors in the United States, Italy and Spain gave samples during acute or convalescent COVID-19. The cDNA or gDNA used as material had been derived from T cells, B-cell-depleted T cells, or PBMCs.

This clone was counted only a few times. Authors' methods: Reference gene primers were amplified, and this amplification served to estimate nucleated cell counts. The table came from immunoSEQ multiplex PCR; TCRdb's copy has only in-frame clones and leaves some out. Clonal size and the V and J genes are those of that table, whereas D and trimming came from the DNA. The table lists fewer than 250,000 clones, around four fifths of them singletons, with about 2.3% in the top ten. This clonotype was sampled from a woman in her forties with active or convalescent COVID-19. Specimen: peripheral blood.

CDR3 loop: CASSLTDQRGAFF. CDR3 sequence (DNA): TGCGCCAGCAGCTTGACAGATCAAAGGGGAGCTTTCTTT. The chain couples TRBV5-1 to TRBJ1-1, with D possibly TRBD1 on 5 matching bases. CDR3 length equals 13 residues. Trimming pared 1 base from V and 10 bases from J, leaving 14 bases between. The germline gives CDR1 SGHRS, CDR2 YFSETQ.